This is a list of T cell receptor beta chains from one sample in a study of control samples from healthy donors and cancer patients. TCRdb's table, derived via immunoSEQ multiplex PCR, lists solely in-frame clones and lacks some. The table has about 3,000 clones, 94% seen once. The sequenced sample was PBMCs. The receptor set was obtained from a man in his 70s with lung cancer. CDR3s include the opening cysteine and the closing phenylalanine or tryptophan. The D gene is left open where the match is weak. Clone size is not always given. Where it is, it says once, few, many or a class for expanded clones.

j_gene: TRBJ2-2; d_gene: NA; len: 16; v_gene: TRBV25-1; abundance: NA; CDR3nt: TGTGCCAGCAGTAACGGTCAGGGGAGTCGCACCGGGGAGCTGTTTTTT; CDR3aa: CASSNGQGSRTGELFF
j_gene: TRBJ2-2; d_gene: TRBD1; len: 16; v_gene: TRBV27; abundance: NA; CDR3nt: TGTGCCAGCAGTTTAGCCGGACAGGTTTTCACCGGGGAGCTGTTTTTT; CDR3aa: CASSLAGQVFTGELFF
j_gene: TRBJ1-5; d_gene: TRBD1; len: 14; v_gene: TRBV6-5; abundance: once; CDR3nt: TGTGCCAGCAGTATAGACAGGGGGAGACAGCCCCAGCATTTT; CDR3aa: CASSIDRGRQPQHF
j_gene: TRBJ2-1; d_gene: TRBD2; len: 15; v_gene: TRBV28; abundance: NA; CDR3nt: TGTGCCAGCAGTTTATGGAGCGGGGGGGACAATGAGCAGTTCTTC; CDR3aa: CASSLWSGGDNEQFF
j_gene: TRBJ1-2; d_gene: NA; len: 13; v_gene: TRBV12-3/TRBV12-4; abundance: NA; CDR3nt: TGTGCCAGCAGCTCGGGGGGCAGGTATGGCTACACCTTC; CDR3aa: CASSSGGRYGYTF
j_gene: TRBJ2-5; d_gene: NA; len: 11; v_gene: TRBV12-3/TRBV12-4; abundance: NA; CDR3nt: TGTGCCAGCAGTCAACGGGAGACCCAGTACTTC; CDR3aa: CASSQRETQYF
j_gene: TRBJ2-1; d_gene: NA; len: 13; v_gene: TRBV20-1; abundance: NA; CDR3nt: TGCAGTGCTAGTCCCAGTTCGGGCCCCGAGCAGTTCTTC; CDR3aa: CSASPSSGPEQFF
j_gene: TRBJ2-7; d_gene: TRBD2; len: 15; v_gene: TRBV3-1/TRBV3-2; abundance: NA; CDR3nt: TGTGCCAGCAGCCAAGCGGTACTAGCGGGGGACGAGCAGTACTTC; CDR3aa: CASSQAVLAGDEQYF
j_gene: TRBJ2-5; d_gene: TRBD2; len: 15; v_gene: TRBV6-6; abundance: NA; CDR3nt: TGTGCCAGCAGCCCCAGCGGGGGGGCTCAGAAGACCCAGTACTTC; CDR3aa: CASSPSGGAQKTQYF
j_gene: TRBJ1-1; d_gene: NA; len: 14; v_gene: TRBV7-6; abundance: NA; CDR3nt: TGTGCCAGCAGGCTACAGGCGGGAGGCACTGAAGCTTTCTTT; CDR3aa: CASRLQAGGTEAFF
j_gene: TRBJ2-1; d_gene: TRBD2; len: 15; v_gene: TRBV7-9; abundance: NA; CDR3nt: TGTGCCAGCATCTCTTTCCGGGGGGGCTGGGATGAGCAGTTCTTC; CDR3aa: CASISFRGGWDEQFF
j_gene: TRBJ1-2; d_gene: NA; len: 13; v_gene: TRBV12-3/TRBV12-4; abundance: NA; CDR3nt: TGTGCCAGCAGTGCACTGCAGGGTTTTGGCTACACCTTC; CDR3aa: CASSALQGFGYTF
j_gene: TRBJ2-3; d_gene: NA; len: 15; v_gene: TRBV9; abundance: NA; CDR3nt: TGTGCCAGCAGCGTAGAGAACGGTAGGGCAGATACGCAGTATTTT; CDR3aa: CASSVENGRADTQYF
j_gene: TRBJ1-6; d_gene: NA; len: 14; v_gene: TRBV6-5; abundance: NA; CDR3nt: TGTGCCAGCAGTCCCCGGTCATTAAATTCACCCCTCCACTTT; CDR3aa: CASSPRSLNSPLHF
j_gene: TRBJ2-7; d_gene: NA; len: 13; v_gene: TRBV12-3/TRBV12-4; abundance: NA; CDR3nt: TGTGCCAGCAGTTTAAACAAGGGCTCCGAGCAGTACTTC; CDR3aa: CASSLNKGSEQYF
j_gene: TRBJ2-3; d_gene: TRBD2; len: 15; v_gene: TRBV5-4; abundance: once; CDR3nt: TGTGCCAGCCCCGGTGGTAGCGGGGGGGCAGATACGCAGTATTTT; CDR3aa: CASPGGSGGADTQYF
j_gene: TRBJ1-5; d_gene: NA; len: 15; v_gene: TRBV7-2; abundance: few; CDR3nt: TGTGCCAGCAGCTTATCCTCTCCTAGCAATCAGCCCCAGCATTTT; CDR3aa: CASSLSSPSNQPQHF
j_gene: TRBJ2-7; d_gene: TRBD1; len: 15; v_gene: TRBV5-1; abundance: NA; CDR3nt: TGCGCCAGCACCCCAGGGGGGACAGGGGTATACGAGCAGTACTTC; CDR3aa: CASTPGGTGVYEQYF
j_gene: TRBJ2-1; d_gene: TRBD2; len: 15; v_gene: TRBV10-1; abundance: NA; CDR3nt: TGCGCCAGCAGTCTAGCGGGAACTACCTACAATGAGCAGTTCTTC; CDR3aa: CASSLAGTTYNEQFF
j_gene: TRBJ1-2; d_gene: NA; len: 16; v_gene: TRBV14; abundance: NA; CDR3nt: TGTGCCAGCAGCCATAACCGTGGAGGAACCCACTATGGCTACACCTTC; CDR3aa: CASSHNRGGTHYGYTF
j_gene: TRBJ1-2; d_gene: NA; len: 12; v_gene: TRBV30; abundance: NA; CDR3nt: TGTGCCCTATGGGGAGGACCCTATGGCTACACCTTC; CDR3aa: CALWGGPYGYTF
j_gene: TRBJ1-4; d_gene: TRBD1; len: 15; v_gene: TRBV5-4; abundance: NA; CDR3nt: TGTGCCAGCAGCTTAGGGGGCAGGAGTAATGAAAAACTGTTTTTT; CDR3aa: CASSLGGRSNEKLFF
j_gene: TRBJ2-5; d_gene: NA; len: 13; v_gene: TRBV7-2; abundance: NA; CDR3nt: TGTGCCAGCAGCTCCACCTTCCACGAGACCCAGTACTTC; CDR3aa: CASSSTFHETQYF
j_gene: TRBJ2-3; d_gene: NA; len: 16; v_gene: TRBV4-1; abundance: NA; CDR3nt: TGCGCCAGCAGCCAAGATCAGGGGCTTAGCACAGATACGCAGTATTTT; CDR3aa: CASSQDQGLSTDTQYF
j_gene: TRBJ2-3; d_gene: TRBD1; len: 15; v_gene: TRBV11-2; abundance: NA; CDR3nt: TGTGCCAGCAGCCCCCGGACAGGTTTCACAGATACGCAGTATTTT; CDR3aa: CASSPRTGFTDTQYF
j_gene: TRBJ2-3; d_gene: TRBD2; len: 15; v_gene: TRBV6-5; abundance: NA; CDR3nt: TGTGCCAGCAGCCGGGGGAGGGCCAAGACAGATACGCAGTATTTT; CDR3aa: CASSRGRAKTDTQYF
j_gene: TRBJ1-1; d_gene: NA; len: 13; v_gene: TRBV30; abundance: NA; CDR3nt: TGTGCCTGGAATATGTTTGGGAACACTGAAGCTTTCTTT; CDR3aa: CAWNMFGNTEAFF
j_gene: TRBJ2-3; d_gene: NA; len: 15; v_gene: TRBV5-6; abundance: NA; CDR3nt: TGTGCCAGCAGCTCCCTAGCGTCGGCACCAGATACGCAGTATTTT; CDR3aa: CASSSLASAPDTQYF
j_gene: TRBJ1-6; d_gene: NA; len: 13; v_gene: TRBV11-2; abundance: NA; CDR3nt: TGTGCCAGCAGACATTTCTATAATTCACCCCTCCACTTT; CDR3aa: CASRHFYNSPLHF
j_gene: TRBJ2-1; d_gene: TRBD2; len: 14; v_gene: TRBV2; abundance: NA; CDR3nt: TGTGCCAGCAGCCTGAGCGGGGTGGTCAGGGAGCAGTTCTTC; CDR3aa: CASSLSGVVREQFF
j_gene: TRBJ1-2; d_gene: NA; len: 11; v_gene: TRBV6-5; abundance: NA; CDR3nt: TGTGCCAGCATCTCGGGCTATGGCTACACCTTC; CDR3aa: CASISGYGYTF
j_gene: TRBJ2-2; d_gene: NA; len: 14; v_gene: TRBV7-3; abundance: NA; CDR3nt: TGTGCCAGCGGCCAGGGGGGGAACACCGGGGAGCTGTTTTTT; CDR3aa: CASGQGGNTGELFF
j_gene: TRBJ2-1; d_gene: TRBD2; len: 17; v_gene: TRBV9; abundance: once; CDR3nt: TGTGCCAGCAGCGTCCGGACTAGCGATAGCTCCTACAATGAGCAGTTCTTC; CDR3aa: CASSVRTSDSSYNEQFF
j_gene: TRBJ1-1; d_gene: NA; len: 15; v_gene: TRBV4-3; abundance: NA; CDR3nt: TGCGCCAGCAGCCAGCAAGAAGAGGGAAGCACTGAAGCTTTCTTT; CDR3aa: CASSQQEEGSTEAFF
j_gene: TRBJ2-7; d_gene: NA; len: 14; v_gene: TRBV27; abundance: NA; CDR3nt: TGTGCCAGCAGTTTTCTGGGGGCGCGAGAAGAGCAGTACTTC; CDR3aa: CASSFLGAREEQYF
j_gene: TRBJ2-1; d_gene: NA; len: 16; v_gene: TRBV19; abundance: NA; CDR3nt: TGTGCCAGTAGCGCTCAGGACACGAGCTCCTACAATGAGCAGTTCTTC; CDR3aa: CASSAQDTSSYNEQFF
j_gene: TRBJ2-3; d_gene: NA; len: 13; v_gene: TRBV3-1/TRBV3-2; abundance: NA; CDR3nt: TGTGCCAGCAGCCTCCGGGGCCCAGATACGCAGTATTTT; CDR3aa: CASSLRGPDTQYF
j_gene: TRBJ1-2; d_gene: NA; len: 12; v_gene: TRBV19; abundance: NA; CDR3nt: TGTGCCAGTAGTTTACGGTCGGGCGGCTACACCTTC; CDR3aa: CASSLRSGGYTF
j_gene: TRBJ2-1; d_gene: NA; len: 14; v_gene: TRBV4-2; abundance: once; CDR3nt: TGTGCCAGCACCACAGGGAGTATGGATTTGGAGCAGTTCTTC; CDR3aa: CASTTGSMDLEQFF
j_gene: TRBJ2-3; d_gene: NA; len: 16; v_gene: TRBV6-5; abundance: NA; CDR3nt: TGTGCCAGCAGTTACCTAGACAGGATCGGCACAGATACGCAGTATTTT; CDR3aa: CASSYLDRIGTDTQYF
j_gene: TRBJ1-2; d_gene: NA; len: 14; v_gene: TRBV2; abundance: NA; CDR3nt: TGTGCCAGCAGGGGGACCAGGGGCGGCTATGGCTACACCTTC; CDR3aa: CASRGTRGGYGYTF